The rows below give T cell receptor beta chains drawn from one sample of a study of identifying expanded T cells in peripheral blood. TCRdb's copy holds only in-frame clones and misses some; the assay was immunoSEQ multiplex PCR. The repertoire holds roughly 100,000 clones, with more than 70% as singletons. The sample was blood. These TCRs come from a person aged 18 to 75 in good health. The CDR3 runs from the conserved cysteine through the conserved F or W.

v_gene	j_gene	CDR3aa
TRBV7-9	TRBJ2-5	CASSHPGLAQETQYF
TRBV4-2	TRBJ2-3	CASSLQSGGHTDTQYF
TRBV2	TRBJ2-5	CASSVTRETQYF
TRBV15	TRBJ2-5	CATSRKPPPHRGETQYF
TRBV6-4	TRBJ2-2	CASSLTGEGTGELFF
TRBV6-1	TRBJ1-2	CASSDRFGYTF
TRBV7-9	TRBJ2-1	CASSLILAGRNEQFF
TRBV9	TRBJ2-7	CASSVGEGHLYEQYF
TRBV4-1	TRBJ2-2	CASSLGPETGELFF
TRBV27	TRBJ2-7	CASSFFRTGGYEQYF
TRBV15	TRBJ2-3	CATSRDKGHRTDTQYF
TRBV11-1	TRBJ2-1	CASSYSEFNEQFF
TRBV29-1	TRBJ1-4	CSVLSGQGLSGEKLFF
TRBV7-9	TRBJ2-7	CASSSPGLGGYEQYF
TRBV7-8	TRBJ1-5	CASSSNMAGGNQPQHF
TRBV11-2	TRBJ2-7	CASSSTLGWTGRLHEQYF
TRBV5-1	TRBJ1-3	CASSHNSGNTIYF
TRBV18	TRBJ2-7	CASSPWDRVDEQYF
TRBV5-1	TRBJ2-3	CASSYRDTQYF
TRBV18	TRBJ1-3	CASSPTGAGNTIYF
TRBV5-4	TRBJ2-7	CASSLPGPRDEQYF
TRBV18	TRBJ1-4	CASSTQGPTTREKLFF
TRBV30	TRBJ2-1	CAWSVGLAGRNEQFF